This T cell receptor (beta chain) was recovered during a study of CD4 T cells in relation to SARS-CoV-2 and coronaviruses. Whole-study findings and limits: Each donor contributed either pre-pandemic or post-infection samples, not both.

Naive and memory CD4+ T cell DNA was deep-sequenced without culture. TCRdb's copy holds only in-frame clones and misses some; the assay was immunoSEQ multiplex PCR. The table records about 59,000 clones, more than 80% of them present only once. The unexposed donors gave CD4+ T cells in about 2010-2018, prior to COVID-19. Germline values: CDR1 SGDLS, CDR2 YYNGEE. V dropped 1 base and J dropped 2 bases, with 7 bases sitting between them. The CDR3 sequence is 13 residues long. In regard to this clone: Antigen: not known.

The sequenced sample was memory CD4+ T cells from PBMCs. V is TRBV9 and J is TRBJ2-7, with a tentative D call TRBD1 (5 bases). The receptor was isolated from a human donor in good health. CDR3 bases: TGTGCCAGCAGCGTAAGGACACCCTACGAGCAGTACTTC. Its protein product is CASSVRTPYEQYF.